These 10 T cell receptor beta chains were all obtained from the same sample, sequenced in a study of T cell changes during pregnancy in multiple sclerosis. Assay used: immunoSEQ multiplex PCR; TCRdb lists only in-frame clones, some missing. The sample yields 50,000 to 75,000 clones, 90% to 95% seen once. The sequencing here drew on peripheral blood, taken in the third trimester of pregnancy. These TCRs come from a female donor in good health, enrolled as a control in a pregnancy study.

J is TRBJ2-1 and V is TRBV9, with 10 positions matching TRBD2. Germline V gene data show CDR1 as SGDLS and CDR2 as YYNGEE. The junction had 12 bases not matched to a gene; V was cut back by 0 bases and J by 0 bases. The CDR3 sequence is 20 residues long. Here the CDR3 reads CASSVATDGGLAFSYNEQFF. The CDR3 region has the DNA TGTGCCAGCAGCGTAGCTACTGATGGGGGACTAGCGTTCTCCTACAATGAGCAGTTCTTC.

The V call is TRBV11-2, the J call TRBJ2-2; the D gene is possibly TRBD1 (5 bases). V was pared by 7 bases and J by 9 bases, with 15 bases between. The germline gives CDR1 SGHAT, CDR2 FQNNGV. CDR3 size: 13 residues. In nucleotides, the CDR3 is TGTGCCAGCAACTATAGGGGAATACGGGAGCTGTTTTTT. It specifies CASNYRGIRELFF.

CDR3 sequence reads: CASSFVRNYPNEQFF. CDR3 DNA sequence: TGTGCCAGCAGCTTCGTTCGTAACTACCCAAATGAGCAGTTCTTC. The genes are TRBV5-6 and TRBJ2-1, with no clear D. CDR3 size: 15 residues. Germline V gives CDR1 SGHDT, CDR2 YYEEEE. V was pared by 2 bases and J by 7 bases, with 16 bases between.

This clone was found a few times. The V and J genes are TRBV29-1 and TRBJ1-1; D gene unclear. This CDR3 has 12 residues. From germline, CDR1 is SQVTM and CDR2 ANQGSEA. The V end lost 4 bases, the J end lost 0 bases, and 6 bases lay between the germline ends. CDR3 DNA sequence: TGCAGCGTTGCCAGGATGAACACTGAAGCTTTCTTT. Amino acid sequence: CSVARMNTEAFF.

The CDR3 is CASSLVVRDRGGGNEQFF. CDR3 coding DNA: TGTGCCAGCAGCTTAGTAGTCAGGGACAGGGGAGGGGGCAATGAGCAGTTCTTC. This chain connects TRBV7-9 to TRBJ2-1; 10 positions match TRBD1. Germline values: CDR1 SEHNR, CDR2 FQNEAQ (reference sequence). V gave up 1 base and J gave up 6 bases; unmatched junction bases: 12. The CDR3 consists of 18 residues.

The chain recombines TRBV7-2 with TRBJ2-1, with TRBD2 matching 11 bases. Looked up from germline, CDR1 is SGHTA and CDR2 is FQGNSA. V was pared by 1 base and J by 14 bases, with 16 bases of the junction left unmatched. The CDR3 covers 17 residues. The CDR3 DNA reads TGTGCCAGCAGCTTAGAAGGATTAGGACTAGCGGGCAGTCGTGAGTTCTTC. It codes for CASSLEGLGLAGSREFF.

The V gene is TRBV5-6, the J gene TRBJ2-1, with a possible D match to TRBD1 (5 bases). The germline V gene has CDR1 SGHDT and CDR2 YYEEEE. Trimming removed 1 base from V and 1 base from J, with 15 bases in between. CDR3 size: 17 residues. The CDR3 DNA reads TGTGCCAGCAGCTTGTTGTGGGCAGGGTGGTCCTACAATGAGCAGTTCTTC. Its translation is CASSLLWAGWSYNEQFF.

This chain links TRBV7-2 with TRBJ2-4; D remains unclear. The V end was cut by 1 base, the J end by 10 bases, with 8 bases between. Germline V gene sequence: CDR1 SGHTA, CDR2 FQGNSA. The CDR3 length is 12 residues. CDR3 sequence (DNA): TGTGCCAGCAGCTTAGGCGGCCGGATTCAGTACTTC. This translates into CASSLGGRIQYF.

This rearrangement joins TRBV19 to TRBJ1-6; D perhaps matches TRBD1 (5 bases). Germline values: CDR1 LNHDA, CDR2 SQIVND (reference sequence). The CDR3 covers 16 residues. V lost 6 bases to trimming and J lost 5 bases, with 17 bases between them. CDR3 region: CASSGQGADHNSPLHF. CDR3 DNA: TGTGCCAGTAGCGGGCAGGGTGCGGACCATAATTCACCCCTCCACTTT.

V and J are TRBV5-6 and TRBJ2-1; D gene uncertain. This CDR3 region has 15 residues. Trimming removed 2 bases at V and 0 bases at J, with 9 bases between. Germline loops: CDR1 SGHDT, CDR2 YYEEEE. Written as DNA, the CDR3 is TGTGCCAGCAGCTTTCAGGTCAGCTCCTACAATGAGCAGTTCTTC. Its protein is CASSFQVSSYNEQFF.